The 14 T cell receptor beta chains in this list originate from one sample, sequenced in a study of tissue T cells after allogeneic stem cell transplantation. Sequenced by immunoSEQ multiplex PCR; TCRdb stores in-frame clones only, minus some. The data contain about 6,600 clones, around 50% of them singletons. Documented time point: mouse harvest day 7 after allogeneic transplant. Mouse grafts combined 10^7 T-cell-depleted bone marrow cells with 10^6 splenic CD5+ T cells. The sequenced sample was lymph node tissue. The receptors were gathered from a female BALB/c mouse given C57BL/6 T cells with graft-versus-host disease after an allogeneic hematopoietic cell transplant.

This clone showed up just a few times. The listed genes are named as in mouse. The read finishes 1 residue shy of the CDR3 end, and the germline J gene is used to complete it. This chain joins TRBV29 and TRBJ1-2; D remains unclear. Germline V gene data show CDR1 as MSHET and CDR2 as SYDVDS. V was shortened by 4 bases and J by 0 bases, with 6 bases between the two germline ends. This CDR3 is built from 13 residues. The sequenced part of the CDR3 DNA is TGTGCTAGCAGTTCCACAACAAACTCCGACTACACC. Residues: CASSSTTNSDYT. The full CDR3 is CASSSTTNSDYTF.

Sample share makes this clone medium-sized. Each gene name is a mouse one. The sequence runs out 1 residue before the end of the CDR3; the remainder is reconstructed from the germline J gene. The chain uses TRBV12-1 and TRBJ2-1; 11 bases are a match to TRBD2. V dropped 0 bases and J dropped 0; count of bases not matched to a gene: 6. Germline CDR1 SGHSN, CDR2 HYEKVE. The CDR3 is 18 amino acids. The CDR3: CASSLLTGGGYNYAEQFF. The CDR3 bases that were read are TGTGCCAGCTCTCTCTTGACTGGGGGGGGGTATAACTATGCTGAGCAGTTC.

About this clone itself: Gene names and germline match the mouse. The CDR3 loop reads CASSRQGANSDYTF. CDR3 DNA (partial): TGTGCCAGCAGCCGACAGGGAGCAAACTCCGACTACACC. The chain combines TRBV3 with TRBJ1-2; 7 positions agree with TRBD1. The sequence runs out 1 residue before the end of the CDR3; the remainder is reconstructed from the germline J gene. This CDR3 region has 14 residues. V trimming: 5 bases; J trimming: 0 bases; junction bases outside the gene matches: 3. Germline assignment: CDR1 SNHLY and CDR2 FYNGKV (reference sequence). Supplemented by reference TRBV3 and TRBJ1-2, the full variable domain reads GPKVLQIPSHQIIDMGQMVTLNCDPVSNHLYFYWYKQILGQQMEFLVNFYNGKVMEKSKLFKDQFSVERPDGSYFTLKIQPTALEDSAVYFCASSRQGANSDYTFGSGTRLLVI.

Comment on this clone: Mouse names are used for the genes. The CDR3 end falls 1 residue outside the read, so it is completed with the germline J gene. The V and J genes are TRBV26 and TRBJ2-3, with a tentative D call TRBD1 (7 bases). This CDR3 spans 14 amino acids. The ends were cut back, 2 bases at V and 3 bases at J, with 9 bases in the middle. CDR1 and CDR2 from the germline V gene are KGHPV and FQNQEV (reference sequence). Partial CDR3 DNA: TGTGCCAGCAGTCTGGAGGGGGCGGCAGAAACGCTGTAT. This sequence encodes CASSLEGAAETLY. The whole CDR3 reads CASSLEGAAETLYF.

Details on this clone: Germline and genes here are mouse. Read coverage stops 1 residue before the CDR3 terminus; the germline J gene supplies the remainder. This chain uses TRBV29 with TRBJ2-2; D gene ambiguous. This CDR3 comprises 14 residues. CDR1 is MSHET and CDR2 is SYDVDS in the germline V gene. The ends were cut back, 0 bases at V and 1 base at J, with 3 bases in the middle. CDR3 DNA (partial): TGTGCTAGCAGTTTATCGCAAAACACCGGGCAGCTCTAC. This gives the protein CASSLSQNTGQLY. The CDR3 as a whole reads CASSLSQNTGQLYF.

Details on this clone: Mouse gene names and germline throughout. The read finishes 1 residue shy of the CDR3 end, and the germline J gene is used to complete it. The chain joins TRBV16 to TRBJ2-5; 11 bases map to TRBD2. CDR3 size: 14 residues. The J segment lost 3 bases and the V segment lost 4 bases, leaving 0 bases of the junction unmatched. Germline CDR1 reads SGHSA; CDR2 reads FRNQAP. CDR3: CASSWDWGQDTQYF. The CDR3 bases that were read are TGTGCAAGCAGCTGGGACTGGGGGCAAGACACCCAGTAC. Supplemented by reference TRBV16 and TRBJ2-5, the full variable domain reads NAGVIQTPRHKVTGKGQEATLWCEPISGHSAVFWYRQTIVQGLEFLTYFRNQAPIDDSGMPKERFSAQMPNQSHSTLKIQSTQPQDSAVYLCASSWDWGQDTQYFGPGTRLLVL.

There are a few counts of this clone. All gene names here are mouse names. The read terminates 1 residue before the CDR3 end, so the remaining end is supplied by the germline J gene. The rearrangement uses TRBV26 and TRBJ2-2, with D possibly TRBD1 on 6 matching bases. Germline V lookup: CDR1 KGHPV, CDR2 FQNQEV (reference sequence). Trimming shortened V by 0 bases and J by 4 bases, and 12 bases separated the two germline ends. This CDR3 contains 16 residues. The CDR3 DNA, read in part, is TGTGCCAGCAGTCTGTCCAGGGGCGCGAGCACCGGGCAGCTCTAC. Its protein product is CASSLSRGASTGQLY. The CDR3 as a whole reads CASSLSRGASTGQLYF.

This clone has just a few counts. Any gene name here is a mouse gene name. The read terminates 1 residue ahead of where the CDR3 ends, so the germline J gene completes it. The chain couples TRBV3 to TRBJ2-1; 8 bases are shared with TRBD2. Germline V CDR1 and CDR2: SNHLY, FYNGKV (reference sequence). The CDR3 has 14 amino acids. Losses at the gene ends were 5 bases for V and 1 base for J; bases not matched to a gene: 1. CDR3 region: CASSRLGNYAEQFF. The sequenced part of the CDR3 DNA is TGTGCCAGCAGCCGACTGGGGAACTATGCTGAGCAGTTC.

Note on this clone: The genes and germline here are from mouse. The read falls 1 residue short of the CDR3 end, and the missing part is taken from the germline J gene. This chain connects TRBV12-2 to TRBJ1-5; D is perhaps TRBD1 (6 bases). The ends were cut back, 2 bases at V and 2 bases at J, with 9 bases in the middle. The germline V gene has CDR1 SGHLS and CDR2 HYDKME. This CDR3 region has 14 residues. The CDR3 here is CASSPGTYNQAPLF. Incomplete CDR3 DNA: TGTGCCAGCTCTCCCGGGACATACAACCAGGCTCCGCTT.

As to this clone: The gene names given are mouse names. The CDR3 goes on 1 residue after the read ends, and that part is filled in from the germline J gene. V gene TRBV13-2 combines with J gene TRBJ2-1, with 11 bases identical to TRBD2. In germline, CDR1 is NNHNN, CDR2 SYGAGS (reference sequence). V lost 2 bases and J lost 3; bases outside the gene matches: 4. The CDR3 length is 16 residues. The DNA read from the CDR3 is TGTGCCAGCGGTGAGAGGACTGGGGGGCTCTATGCTGAGCAGTTC. Translation gives CASGERTGGLYAEQF. The whole CDR3 protein is CASGERTGGLYAEQFF.

This clone appeared a few times. These gene names are mouse names. The missing CDR3 end, 1 residue past where the read stops, is filled in from the germline J gene. The V call is TRBV12-2, the J call TRBJ2-4; D tentatively reads TRBD1 or TRBD2 (6 bases each). Germline-derived CDR1 and CDR2 are SGHLS and HYDKME. There are 14 residues in the CDR3. Trimming pared 0 bases from V and 2 bases from J, leaving 8 bases between. The CDR3 DNA, read in part, is TGTGCCAGCTCTCTCGGGGGCTATCAAAACACCTTGTAC. Its translation: CASSLGGYQNTLY. The full CDR3 protein is CASSLGGYQNTLYF.

This clone is judged large. Mouse gene names apply. The read stops 1 residue short of the end of the CDR3; the missing end is completed from the germline J gene. The rearrangement joins TRBV13-1 to TRBJ1-3; no definite D call. The CDR3 consists of 13 residues. V was pared by 5 bases and J by 0 bases, with 6 bases between. Germline CDR1 reads NSHNY; CDR2 reads SYGAGN. Partial CDR3 DNA: TGTGCCAGCAGAGGATTTTCTGGAAATACGCTCTAT. Translated: CASRGFSGNTLY. The entire CDR3 sequence reads CASRGFSGNTLYF.

Judged by abundance, this clone is medium-sized. Gene names follow the mouse nomenclature. Read coverage stops 1 residue before the CDR3 terminus; the germline J gene supplies the remainder. This chain joins TRBV29 and TRBJ2-7; D not certain. Between the trimmed V and J ends, which lost 5 bases and 0 bases, there was a span of 8 bases. CDR1 MSHET and CDR2 SYDVDS come from the germline V gene. The CDR3 consists of 13 residues. The CDR3 sequence is CASSPSGSYEQYF. CDR3 DNA (partial): TGTGCTAGCAGTCCCTCGGGCTCCTATGAACAGTAC.

This clone came up a few times. The gene symbols are mouse symbols. The read terminates 1 residue ahead of where the CDR3 ends, so the germline J gene completes it. V usage is TRBV2 and J usage is TRBJ1-1, with D hard to call. The V and J ends lost 0 bases and 3 bases respectively, with 8 bases between them. The CDR3 spans 14 residues. CDR1 is LGHNA and CDR2 is YSYQKL in the germline V gene. The CDR3 bases that were read are TGTGCCAGCAGCCAAGATCGTCAATACACAGAAGTCTTC. Amino acid sequence: CASSQDRQYTEVF. The whole CDR3 is CASSQDRQYTEVFF.